This T cell receptor (beta chain) is drawn from a study of shared clonotypes between healthy human individuals. Across the whole study: CD4 naive and CD4 memory each took three plates per donor, while CD8 naive took two and CD8 memory one.

The V end lost 2 bases, the J end lost 1 base, and 9 bases lay between the germline ends. The germline V gene has CDR1 SGHAT and CDR2 FQDESV (reference sequence). The CDR3 covers 15 residues. On this clone: The antigen is unknown.

Clones were sequenced by immunoSEQ multiplex PCR, and TCRdb holds only the in-frame ones, with some missing. The data contain hundreds of thousands of clones, less than 85% of them singletons. Study-level points and caveats: Naive subsets usually exceeded memory subsets in estimated richness.

This TCR derives from a man aged 30 to 45 in good health. This chain uses TRBV11-1 with TRBJ2-1; no firm D call. Sequencing was carried out using memory CD4+ T cells sorted from blood. Subset specified: CD45RA-negative fraction. The CDR3 reads CASSLRADSYNEQFF. The CDR3 DNA sequence: TGTGCCAGCAGCTTAAGGGCTGATTCCTACAATGAGCAGTTCTTC.